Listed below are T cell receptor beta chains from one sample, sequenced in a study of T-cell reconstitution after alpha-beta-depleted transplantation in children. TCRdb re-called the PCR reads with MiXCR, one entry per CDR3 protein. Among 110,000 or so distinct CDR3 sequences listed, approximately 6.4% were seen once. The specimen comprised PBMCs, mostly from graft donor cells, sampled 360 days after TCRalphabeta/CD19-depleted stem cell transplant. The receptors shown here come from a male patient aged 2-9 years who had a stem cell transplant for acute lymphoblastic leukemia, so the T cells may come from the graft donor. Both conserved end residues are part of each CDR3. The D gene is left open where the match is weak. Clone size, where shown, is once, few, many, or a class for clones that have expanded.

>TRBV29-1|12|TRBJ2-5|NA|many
CSFYRVGETQYF
TGCAGCTTTTACAGGGTCGGAGAGACCCAGTACTTC
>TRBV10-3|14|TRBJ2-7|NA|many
CAIRRGQAPYEQYF
TGTGCCATCAGGCGGGGCCAGGCTCCTTACGAGCAGTACTTC
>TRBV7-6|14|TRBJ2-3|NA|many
CASSLKADGVTQYF
TGTGCCAGCAGCTTAAAAGCGGATGGGGTTACGCAGTATTTT
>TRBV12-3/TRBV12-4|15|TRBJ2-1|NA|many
CASSLIQDPYNEQFF
TGTGCCAGCAGTTTAATCCAGGACCCCTACAATGAGCAGTTCTTC
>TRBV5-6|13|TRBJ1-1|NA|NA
CASSLGVNTEASF
TGTGCCAGCAGCTTAGGGGTTAACACTGAAGCTTCCTTT
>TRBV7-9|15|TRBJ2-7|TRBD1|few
CASSPRQGATGEQYF
TGTGCCAGCAGCCCAAGACAGGGGGCTACGGGGGAGCAGTACTTC
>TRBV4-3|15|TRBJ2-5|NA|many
CASSQDDFSGETQYF
TGCGCCAGCAGCCAAGACGACTTCTCCGGGGAGACCCAGTACTTC
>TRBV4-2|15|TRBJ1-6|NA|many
CASSQVGTVNSPLHF
TGTGCCAGCAGCCAAGTGGGGACTGTGAATTCACCCCTCCACTTT
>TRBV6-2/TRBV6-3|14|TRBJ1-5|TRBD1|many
CASSYERGHQPQHF
TGTGCCAGCAGTTACGAAAGGGGGCATCAGCCCCAGCATTTT
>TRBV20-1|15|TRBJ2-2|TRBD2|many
CSARVLAGGAGELFF
TGCAGTGCTAGAGTGCTAGCGGGGGGGGCCGGGGAGCTGTTTTTT
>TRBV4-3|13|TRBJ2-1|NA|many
CASSRFLGIEQFF
TGCGCCAGCAGCCGCTTCCTCGGGATTGAGCAGTTCTTC
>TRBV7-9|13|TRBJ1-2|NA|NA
CASSLISNYGYTF
TGTGCCAGCAGCTTGATCTCTAACTATGGCTACACCTTC
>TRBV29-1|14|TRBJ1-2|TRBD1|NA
CSVDWTGTVYGYTF
TGCAGCGTTGACTGGACAGGAACCGTCTATGGCTACACCTTC
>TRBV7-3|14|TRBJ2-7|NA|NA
CASSFPRAAYEQYF
TGTGCCAGCAGCTTCCCGCGGGCCGCCTACGAGCAGTACTTC
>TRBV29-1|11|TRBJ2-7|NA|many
CSVAQGYEQYF
TGCAGCGTTGCCCAGGGCTACGAGCAGTACTTC